This T cell receptor beta chain was captured in a study of control samples from healthy donors and cancer patients (TCRdb year 2020). Libraries came from the immunoSEQ multiplex PCR assay. TCRdb mirrors the immuneACCESS table, restricted to in-frame sequences. Some clones are absent from its copies; in checked studies, under half trace to an unresolved V gene, and the reason for the others is unknown. For this sample there are over 100,000 clones; approximately 92% appear just once. The ten largest clones add up to roughly 2.7% of the sample. Remarks on this clone: Its recognized antigen is unknown. No clone much larger than this one lies a single base away; base qualities are absent.

From the cysteine through the phenylalanine, the CDR3 covers 16 amino acids. Only the CDR3 region is kept as DNA, spanning 48 bases read in frame from base 1. V and J are trimmed by 2 bases and 4 bases, and the gene matches miss 10 bases of the junction. As encoded in the germline V gene, CDR1 is MNHEY while CDR2 is SVGAGI. The sequencing sample was made of blood. The chain was built from TRBV6-5 and TRBJ1-2, and 7 junctional nucleotides match TRBD1. This TCR was recovered from a middle-aged man in good health. CDR3 reads: CASSYGEGAGIYGYTF. The base sequence is TGTGCCAGCAGTTACGGCGAGGGGGCTGGAATCTATGGCTACACCTTC.